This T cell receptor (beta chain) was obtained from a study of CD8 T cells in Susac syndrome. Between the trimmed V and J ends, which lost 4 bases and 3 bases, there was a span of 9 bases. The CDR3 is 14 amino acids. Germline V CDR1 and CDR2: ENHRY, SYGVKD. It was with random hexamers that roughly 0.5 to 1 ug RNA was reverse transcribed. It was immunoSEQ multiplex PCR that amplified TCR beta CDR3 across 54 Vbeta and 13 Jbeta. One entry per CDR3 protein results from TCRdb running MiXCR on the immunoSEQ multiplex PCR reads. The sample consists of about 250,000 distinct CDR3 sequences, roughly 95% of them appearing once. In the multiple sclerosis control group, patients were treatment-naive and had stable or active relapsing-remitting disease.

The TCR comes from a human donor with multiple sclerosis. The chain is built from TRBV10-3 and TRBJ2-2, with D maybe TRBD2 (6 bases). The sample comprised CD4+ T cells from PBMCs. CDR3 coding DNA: TGTGCCATCAGTGTAAGGAGGGACACCGGGGAGCTGTTTTTT. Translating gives CAISVRRDTGELFF.